This TCR beta chain was captured in a study of T cells and Merkel cell carcinoma outcomes. Deletions cut 0 bases from V and 0 bases from J, with 9 bases between. This CDR3 spans 15 amino acids. The germline V gene encodes CDR1 SGHNT and CDR2 YYREEE (reference sequence). Clones were read by immunoSEQ multiplex PCR, and TCRdb kept only the in-frame ones, dropping some. The sample has 11,000 to 15,000 clones; around 90% are singletons. Turning to this clone: The antigen is not known.

Study-level findings and limits: In Merkel cell carcinoma, repertoire and T-cell density reportedly predicted outcomes.

The gene calls are TRBV5-4 and TRBJ1-2, with D hard to call. This TCR came from a human donor with Merkel cell carcinoma. Sequencing was performed on tumor tissue from Merkel cell carcinoma. The chain's CDR3 is CASSLDPGANYGYTF. The CDR3, as DNA: TGTGCCAGCAGCTTGGATCCGGGCGCTAACTATGGCTACACCTTC. Looking up the rest from reference TRBV5-4 and TRBJ1-2 gives the full variable domain: ETGVTQSPTHLIKTRGQQVTLRCSSQSGHNTVSWYQQALGQGPQFIFQYYREEENGRGNFPPRFSGLQFPNYSSELNVNALELDDSALYLCASSLDPGANYGYTFGSGTRLTVV.